Detailed here is one T cell receptor beta chain. Distinct nucleotide sequences in the sample also encode this CDR3. The CDR3 runs to 13 residues. In germline, CDR1 is LNHDA, CDR2 SQIVND (reference sequence). J was trimmed by 2 bases and V by 6 bases; bases with no gene match: 4. This entry belongs to a study of blood T cell repertoires in COVID-19. Study summary: Spain, Italy and the United States supplied samples that represented acute and convalescent COVID-19. T cells, B-cell-depleted T cells, or PBMCs supplied cDNA or gDNA.

In the authors' workflow: The authors estimated nucleated cell counts from reference gene primer amplification. Sequencing was performed with immunoSEQ multiplex PCR; in TCRdb, only in-frame clones are kept and a portion is missing. For V, J and clone size, that table is used; D and trimming come from the DNA. The table shows about 36,000 clones, with approximately 90% occurring only once. The chain carries TRBV19 and TRBJ2-7, with 7 bases identical to TRBD1. The clonotype was recovered from a human donor in a cohort sampled during active COVID-19. The sample was peripheral blood. CDR3 protein: CASSPGGPYEQYF. CDR3 in DNA: TGTGCCAGTAGCCCAGGGGGTCCCTACGAGCAGTACTTC.